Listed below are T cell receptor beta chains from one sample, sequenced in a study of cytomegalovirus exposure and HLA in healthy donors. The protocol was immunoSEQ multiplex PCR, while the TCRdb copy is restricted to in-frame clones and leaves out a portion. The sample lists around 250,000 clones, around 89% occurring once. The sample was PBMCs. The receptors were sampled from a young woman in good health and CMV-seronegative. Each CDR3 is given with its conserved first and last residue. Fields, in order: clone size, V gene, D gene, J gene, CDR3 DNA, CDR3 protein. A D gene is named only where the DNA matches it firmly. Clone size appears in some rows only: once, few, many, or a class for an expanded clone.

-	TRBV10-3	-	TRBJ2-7	TGTGCCATCACACAAAGGGCAGGGCAATCCTACGAGCAGTACTTC	CAITQRAGQSYEQYF
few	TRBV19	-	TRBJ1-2	TGTGCCAGTACCCCGGGGCGGGGGCGCCCATATGGCTACACCTTC	CASTPGRGRPYGYTF
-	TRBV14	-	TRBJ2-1	TGTGCCAGCAGCCAAGGTCTGTACAATGAGCAGTTCTTC	CASSQGLYNEQFF
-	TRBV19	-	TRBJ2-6	TGTGCCAGTAGTATCGCAGGGATAGGGGCCAACGTCCTGACTTTC	CASSIAGIGANVLTF
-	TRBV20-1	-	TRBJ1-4	TGCAGTGCCAAACTGGAGGGGAAACTGTTTTTT	CSAKLEGKLFF
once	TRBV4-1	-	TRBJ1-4	TGCGCCAGCAGCCAAGATGGAGGGGCGGCAACTAATGAAAAACTGTTTTTT	CASSQDGGAATNEKLFF
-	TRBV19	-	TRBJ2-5	TGTGCCAGTAGTATAAGTCCAGGGTGGGGAGAGACCCAGTACTTC	CASSISPGWGETQYF
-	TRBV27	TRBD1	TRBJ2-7	TGTGCCAGCAGTTTATCCAGGGGGTCCTACGAGCAGTACTTC	CASSLSRGSYEQYF
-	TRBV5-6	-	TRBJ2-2	TGTGCCAGCAGCTTGGGCGGGGGCCACGGGGAGCTGTTTTTT	CASSLGGGHGELFF
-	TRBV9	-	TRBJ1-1	TGTGCCAGCAGCGTAGATCAGGGGACCACTGAAGCTTTCTTT	CASSVDQGTTEAFF
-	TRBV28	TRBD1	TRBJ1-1	TGTGCCACCCTCCGTCTTTTCAGGGGGCTGGGGACTGAAGCTTTCTTT	CATLRLFRGLGTEAFF
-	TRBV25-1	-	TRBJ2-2	TGTGCCAGCAGTTTTAACTGGGAGCTGTTTTTT	CASSFNWELFF
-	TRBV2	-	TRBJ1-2	TGTGCCAACACACAGGGCCCCAGGACGGGCTACACCTTC	CANTQGPRTGYTF
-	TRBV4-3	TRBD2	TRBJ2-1	TGCGCCAGCAGCCAAGGGCTAGCGGGGGGCAATGAGCAGTTCTTC	CASSQGLAGGNEQFF
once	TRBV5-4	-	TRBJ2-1	TGTGCCAGCAGCTTCGGGGTAAGCTCCTACAATGAGCAGTTCTTC	CASSFGVSSYNEQFF
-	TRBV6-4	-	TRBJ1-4	TGTGCCAGCAGAGGCGATAAGGGGAATGAAAAACTGTTTTTT	CASRGDKGNEKLFF
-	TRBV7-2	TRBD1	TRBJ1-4	TGTGCCAGCAGCCCCGGACAGGCGCAAAATGAAAAACTGTTTTTT	CASSPGQAQNEKLFF
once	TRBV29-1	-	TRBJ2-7	TGCAGCGTTGAAGATCAGGTGGGGAGAACCTACGAGCAGTACTTC	CSVEDQVGRTYEQYF
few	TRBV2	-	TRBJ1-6	TGTGCCAGCAGGGCAGTCAATTCACCCCTCCACTTT	CASRAVNSPLHF
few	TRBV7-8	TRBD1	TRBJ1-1	TGTGCCAGCAGCTTCCGGGACAGAGACACTGAAGCTTTCTTT	CASSFRDRDTEAFF
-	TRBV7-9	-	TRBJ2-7	TGTGCCAGCAGCTTAGGGGCCGGGACAACCCACGAGCAGTACTTC	CASSLGAGTTHEQYF
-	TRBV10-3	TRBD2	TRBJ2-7	TGTGCCATCAGTGACGGCGGGGGGGCCGTTTACGAGCAGTACTTC	CAISDGGGAVYEQYF
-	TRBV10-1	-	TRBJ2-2	TGCGCCAGCAGTGACTCGACAGCCATGGAGGGGCTGTTTTTT	CASSDSTAMEGLFF
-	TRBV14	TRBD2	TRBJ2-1	TGTGCCAGCAGCCTCGTCAGCGGGGGAAACAATGAGCAGTTCTTC	CASSLVSGGNNEQFF
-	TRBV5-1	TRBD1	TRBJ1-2	TGCGCCAGCAGTGGAATGGGACAGGGCTATGGCTACACCTTC	CASSGMGQGYGYTF
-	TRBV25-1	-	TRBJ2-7	TGTGCCAGCAGCCCCACAGGATCCACAGTCTACGAGCAGTACTTC	CASSPTGSTVYEQYF
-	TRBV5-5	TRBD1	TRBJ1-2	TGTGCCAGCAGCTTGTCGGGACAGCCTAACTATGGCTACACCTTC	CASSLSGQPNYGYTF
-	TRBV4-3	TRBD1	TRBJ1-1	TGCGCCAGCAGCCAAGATTTGGGGACAGGGGTAAACACTGAAGCTTTCTTT	CASSQDLGTGVNTEAFF
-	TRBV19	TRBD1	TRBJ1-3	TGTGCCAGTAGTGCCCAGCCGGGACAGTTGGATGGAAACACCATATATTTT	CASSAQPGQLDGNTIYF
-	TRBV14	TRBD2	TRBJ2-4	TGTGCCAGCAGCCAACCGTTCGCTAGCGGGGGGCGGGTAGCCAAAAACATTCAGTACTTC	CASSQPFASGGRVAKNIQYF
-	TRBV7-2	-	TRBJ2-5	TGTGCCAGCAGCTTTACGAGAGAGACCCAGTACTTC	CASSFTRETQYF
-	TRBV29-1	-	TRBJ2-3	TGCAGCGTTGAATGGCACAGCACAGATACGCAGTATTTT	CSVEWHSTDTQYF
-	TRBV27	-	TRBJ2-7	TGTGCCAGCAGTTTAGCGGGCGGGGCGGCCTACGAGCAGTACTTC	CASSLAGGAAYEQYF
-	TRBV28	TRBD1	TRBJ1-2	TGTGCCAGCAGTCAGGACAGGGGGCGTTCTGGCTATGGCTACACCTTC	CASSQDRGRSGYGYTF
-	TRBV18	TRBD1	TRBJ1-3	TGTGCCAGCTCACCTAAGGGGACAGAAACTGGAAACACCATATATTTT	CASSPKGTETGNTIYF
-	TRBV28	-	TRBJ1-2	TGTGCCAGCAGTTTAGCGGATTATGGCTACACCTTC	CASSLADYGYTF
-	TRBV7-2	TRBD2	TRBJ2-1	TGTGCCAGCAGTCTTTGGCGGGGGGGCCAGGATGAGCAGTTCTTC	CASSLWRGGQDEQFF
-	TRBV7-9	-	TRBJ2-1	TGTGCCAGCAGCTTCTATCGGGGGGCCGAAGACAATGAGCAGTTCTTC	CASSFYRGAEDNEQFF
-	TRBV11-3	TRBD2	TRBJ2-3	TGTGCCAGCAGCTCTCGGACTAGCGGAGCTACAGATACGCAGTATTTT	CASSSRTSGATDTQYF
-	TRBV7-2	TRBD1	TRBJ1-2	TGTGCCAGCAGCGCCGGACCCGGGACAGGGGATGGCTACACCTTC	CASSAGPGTGDGYTF
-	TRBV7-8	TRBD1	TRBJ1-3	TGTGCCAGCAGCTTAAGTAGCAGACAGGGTGGAAACACCATATATTTT	CASSLSSRQGGNTIYF
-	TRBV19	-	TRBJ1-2	TGTGCCACCCGGCTCGGGTATGGCTACACCTTC	CATRLGYGYTF
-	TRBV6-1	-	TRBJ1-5	TGTGCCAGCAGTGCCTATAGCAATCAGCCCCAGCATTTT	CASSAYSNQPQHF
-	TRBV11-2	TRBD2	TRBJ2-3	TGTGCCAGCAGCTTAGGCGACGTAGCGGGGGGTCGTGGCACAGATACGCAGTATTTT	CASSLGDVAGGRGTDTQYF
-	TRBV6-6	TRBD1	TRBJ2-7	TGTGCCAGCAGTTACCCGGGGGACAGGGTCTACTACGAGCAGTACTTC	CASSYPGDRVYYEQYF
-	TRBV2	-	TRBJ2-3	TGTGCCAGCAGTCGGGTCGGTTTGGTGAGAGATACGCAGTATTTT	CASSRVGLVRDTQYF